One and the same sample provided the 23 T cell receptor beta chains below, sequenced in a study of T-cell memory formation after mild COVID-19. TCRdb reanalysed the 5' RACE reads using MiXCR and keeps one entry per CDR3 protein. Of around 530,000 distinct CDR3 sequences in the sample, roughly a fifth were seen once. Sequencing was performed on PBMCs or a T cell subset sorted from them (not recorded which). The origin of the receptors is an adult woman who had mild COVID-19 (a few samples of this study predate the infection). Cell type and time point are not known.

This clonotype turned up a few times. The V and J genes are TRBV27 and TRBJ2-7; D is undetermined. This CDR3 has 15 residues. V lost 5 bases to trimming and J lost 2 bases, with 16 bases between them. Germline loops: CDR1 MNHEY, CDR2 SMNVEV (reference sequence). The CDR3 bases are TGTGCCAGCAGTGCGCAGGCCCAAATTACCTACGAGCAGTACTTC. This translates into CASSAQAQITYEQYF.

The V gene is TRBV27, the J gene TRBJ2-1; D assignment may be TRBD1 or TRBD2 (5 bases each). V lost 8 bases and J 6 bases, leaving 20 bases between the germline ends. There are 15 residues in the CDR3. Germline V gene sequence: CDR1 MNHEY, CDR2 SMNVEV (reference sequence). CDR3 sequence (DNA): TGTGCCAGCGCTAATCCGGGACGACTTTTCAATGAGCAGTTCTTC. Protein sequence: CASANPGRLFNEQFF.

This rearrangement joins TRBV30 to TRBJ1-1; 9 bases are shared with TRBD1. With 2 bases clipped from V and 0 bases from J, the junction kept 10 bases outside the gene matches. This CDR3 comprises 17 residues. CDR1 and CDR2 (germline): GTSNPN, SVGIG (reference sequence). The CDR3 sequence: CAWSSPGTGNMNTEAFF. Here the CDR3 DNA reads TGTGCCTGGAGTTCCCCCGGGACAGGGAATATGAACACTGAAGCTTTCTTT.

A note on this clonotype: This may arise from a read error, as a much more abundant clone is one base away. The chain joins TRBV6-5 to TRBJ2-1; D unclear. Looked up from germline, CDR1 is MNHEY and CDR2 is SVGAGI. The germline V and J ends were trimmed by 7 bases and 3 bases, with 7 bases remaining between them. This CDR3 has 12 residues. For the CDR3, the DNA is TGTGCCAGCAAAGGCCTCTACAATGAGCAGTTCTTC. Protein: CASKGLYNEQFF.

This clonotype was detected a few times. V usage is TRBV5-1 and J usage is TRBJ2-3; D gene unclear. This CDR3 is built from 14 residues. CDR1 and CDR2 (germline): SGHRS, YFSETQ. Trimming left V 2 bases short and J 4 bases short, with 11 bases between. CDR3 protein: CASSFSNPADTQYF. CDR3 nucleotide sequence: TGCGCCAGCAGCTTTAGCAATCCGGCAGATACGCAGTATTTT.

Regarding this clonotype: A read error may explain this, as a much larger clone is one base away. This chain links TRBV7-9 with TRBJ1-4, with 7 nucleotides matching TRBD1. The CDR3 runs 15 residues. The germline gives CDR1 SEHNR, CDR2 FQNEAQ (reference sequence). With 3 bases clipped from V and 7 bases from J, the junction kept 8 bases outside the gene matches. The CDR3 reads CASSFWRQGTEKLFF. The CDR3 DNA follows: TGTGCCAGCAGCTTTTGGCGACAGGGAACTGAAAAACTGTTTTTT.

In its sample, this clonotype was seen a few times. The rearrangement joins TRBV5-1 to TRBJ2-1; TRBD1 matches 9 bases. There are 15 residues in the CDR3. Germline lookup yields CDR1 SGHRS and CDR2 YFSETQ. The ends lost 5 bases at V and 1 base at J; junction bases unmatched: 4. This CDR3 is CASSGDRESYNEQFF. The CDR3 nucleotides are TGCGCCAGCAGTGGGGACAGGGAGTCCTACAATGAGCAGTTCTTC.

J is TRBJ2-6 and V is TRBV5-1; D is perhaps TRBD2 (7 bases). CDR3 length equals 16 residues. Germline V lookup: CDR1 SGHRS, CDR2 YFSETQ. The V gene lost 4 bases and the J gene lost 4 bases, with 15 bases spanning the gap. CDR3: CASSPSGGLGANVLTF. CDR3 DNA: TGCGCCAGCAGCCCGTCCGGGGGGCTCGGGGCCAACGTCCTGACTTTC.

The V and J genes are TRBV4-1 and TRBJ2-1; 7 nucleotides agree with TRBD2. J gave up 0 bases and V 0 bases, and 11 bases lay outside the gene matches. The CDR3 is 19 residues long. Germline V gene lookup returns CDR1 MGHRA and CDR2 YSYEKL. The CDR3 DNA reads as TGCGCCAGCAGCCAAGATCTCCCGCAGCTAGCGGCCTCCTACAATGAGCAGTTCTTC. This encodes CASSQDLPQLAASYNEQFF.

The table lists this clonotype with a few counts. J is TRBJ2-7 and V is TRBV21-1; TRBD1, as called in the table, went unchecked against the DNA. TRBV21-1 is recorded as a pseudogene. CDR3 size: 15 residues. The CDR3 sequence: CASPGQKGISYEQYF. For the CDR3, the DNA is TGTGCCAGTCCGGGACAAAAAGGGATCTCCTACGAGCAGTACTTC.

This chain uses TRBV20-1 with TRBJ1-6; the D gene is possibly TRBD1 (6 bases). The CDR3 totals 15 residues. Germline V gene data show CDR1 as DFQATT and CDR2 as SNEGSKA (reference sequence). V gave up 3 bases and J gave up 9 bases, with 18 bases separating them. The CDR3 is CSARLRTENFSPLHF. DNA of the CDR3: TGCAGTGCTAGGCTTCGGACAGAAAATTTTTCACCCCTCCACTTT.

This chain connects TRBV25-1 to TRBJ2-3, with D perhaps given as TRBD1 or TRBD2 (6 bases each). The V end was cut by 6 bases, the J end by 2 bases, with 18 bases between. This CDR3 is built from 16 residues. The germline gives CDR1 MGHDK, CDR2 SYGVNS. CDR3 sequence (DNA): TGTGCCAGCAGCCCGCCCAGGGGAGGTATCACAGATACGCAGTATTTT. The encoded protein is CASSPPRGGITDTQYF.

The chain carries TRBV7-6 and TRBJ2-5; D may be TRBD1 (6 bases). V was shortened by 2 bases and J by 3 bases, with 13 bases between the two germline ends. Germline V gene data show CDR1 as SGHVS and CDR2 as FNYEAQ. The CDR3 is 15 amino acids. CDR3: CASSLRLNREETQYF. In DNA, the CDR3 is TGTGCCAGCAGCTTAAGGTTGAACAGGGAAGAGACCCAGTACTTC.

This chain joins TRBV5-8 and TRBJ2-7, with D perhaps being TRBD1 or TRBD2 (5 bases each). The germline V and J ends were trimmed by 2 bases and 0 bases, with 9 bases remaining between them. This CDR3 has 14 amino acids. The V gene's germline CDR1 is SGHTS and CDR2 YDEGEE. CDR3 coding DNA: TGTGCCAGCAGCTTAAGGGGAGCCTCCTACGAGCAGTACTTC. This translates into CASSLRGASYEQYF.

The CDR3 sequence: CASSVALAGDNEQFF. The CDR3 DNA reads as TGTGCCAGCAGCGTAGCACTAGCGGGGGACAATGAGCAGTTCTTC. The chain recombines TRBV9 with TRBJ2-1, with TRBD2 identical over 11 bases. The J segment lost 5 bases and the V segment lost 0 bases, leaving 1 base of the junction unmatched. The CDR3 is made up of 15 amino acids. The germline V gene has CDR1 SGDLS and CDR2 YYNGEE. The full variable domain, in which reference TRBV9 and TRBJ2-1 provide the parts outside the CDR3, is DSGVTQTPKHLITATGQRVTLRCSPRSGDLSVYWYQQSLDQGLQFLIQYYNGEERAKGNILERFSAQQFPDLHSELNLSSLELGDSALYFCASSVALAGDNEQFFGPGTRLTVL.

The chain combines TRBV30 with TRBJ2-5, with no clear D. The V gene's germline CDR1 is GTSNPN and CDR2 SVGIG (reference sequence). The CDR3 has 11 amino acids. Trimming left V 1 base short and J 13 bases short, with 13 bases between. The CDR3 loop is CAWSAARGAYF. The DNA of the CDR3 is TGTGCCTGGAGTGCGGCCCGCGGAGCGTACTTC.

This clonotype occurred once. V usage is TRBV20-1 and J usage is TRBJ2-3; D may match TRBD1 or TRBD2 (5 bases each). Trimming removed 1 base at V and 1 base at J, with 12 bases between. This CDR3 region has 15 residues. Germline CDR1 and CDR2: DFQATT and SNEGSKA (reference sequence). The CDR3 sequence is CSARARGRGTDTQYF. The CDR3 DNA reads TGCAGTGCTAGAGCGAGGGGCCGTGGCACAGATACGCAGTATTTT.

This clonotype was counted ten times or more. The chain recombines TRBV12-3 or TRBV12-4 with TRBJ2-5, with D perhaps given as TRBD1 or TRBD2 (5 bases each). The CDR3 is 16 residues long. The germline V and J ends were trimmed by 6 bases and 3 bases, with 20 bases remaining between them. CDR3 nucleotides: TGTGCCAGCAGCCTCTTCCCTGTGGGGACCAAAGAGACCCAGTACTTC. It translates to CASSLFPVGTKETQYF.

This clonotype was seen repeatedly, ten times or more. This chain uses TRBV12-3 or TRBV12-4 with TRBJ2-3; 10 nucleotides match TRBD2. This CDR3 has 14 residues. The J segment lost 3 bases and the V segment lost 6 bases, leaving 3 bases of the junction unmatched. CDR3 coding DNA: TGTGCCAGCAGCCGTAGCGGGGGGACAGATACGCAGTATTTT. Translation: CASSRSGGTDTQYF.

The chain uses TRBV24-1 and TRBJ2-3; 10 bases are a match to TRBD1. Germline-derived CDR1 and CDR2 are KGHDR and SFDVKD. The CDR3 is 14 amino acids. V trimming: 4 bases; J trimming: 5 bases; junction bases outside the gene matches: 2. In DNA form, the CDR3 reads TGTGCCACCAGTGAGGACAGGGGGGAAGATACGCAGTATTTT. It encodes CATSEDRGEDTQYF.

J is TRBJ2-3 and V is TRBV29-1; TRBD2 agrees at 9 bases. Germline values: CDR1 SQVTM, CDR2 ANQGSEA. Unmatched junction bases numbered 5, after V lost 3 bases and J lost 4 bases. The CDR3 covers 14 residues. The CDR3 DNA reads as TGCAGCGTTGACCTAGCGGGATTGGCAGATACGCAGTATTTT. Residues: CSVDLAGLADTQYF.

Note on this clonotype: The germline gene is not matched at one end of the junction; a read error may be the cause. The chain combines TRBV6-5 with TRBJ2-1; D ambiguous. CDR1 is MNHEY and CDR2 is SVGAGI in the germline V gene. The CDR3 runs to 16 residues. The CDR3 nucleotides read TGTGCCAGCAGCCCAACTAAGCTTAGCTCCTACACTGAGCAGTTCTTC. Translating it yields CASSPTKLSSYTEQFF.

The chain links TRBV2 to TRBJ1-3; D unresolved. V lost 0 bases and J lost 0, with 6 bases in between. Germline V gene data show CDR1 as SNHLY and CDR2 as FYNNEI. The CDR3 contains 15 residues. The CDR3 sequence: CASSEAVLSGNTIYF. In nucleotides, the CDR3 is TGTGCCAGCAGTGAAGCGGTCCTCTCTGGAAACACCATATATTTT. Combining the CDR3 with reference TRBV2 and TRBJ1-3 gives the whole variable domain EPEVTQTPSHQVTQMGQEVILRCVPISNHLYFYWYRQILGQKVEFLVSFYNNEISEKSEIFDDQFSVERPDGSNFTLKIRSTKLEDSAMYFCASSEAVLSGNTIYFGEGSWLTVV.